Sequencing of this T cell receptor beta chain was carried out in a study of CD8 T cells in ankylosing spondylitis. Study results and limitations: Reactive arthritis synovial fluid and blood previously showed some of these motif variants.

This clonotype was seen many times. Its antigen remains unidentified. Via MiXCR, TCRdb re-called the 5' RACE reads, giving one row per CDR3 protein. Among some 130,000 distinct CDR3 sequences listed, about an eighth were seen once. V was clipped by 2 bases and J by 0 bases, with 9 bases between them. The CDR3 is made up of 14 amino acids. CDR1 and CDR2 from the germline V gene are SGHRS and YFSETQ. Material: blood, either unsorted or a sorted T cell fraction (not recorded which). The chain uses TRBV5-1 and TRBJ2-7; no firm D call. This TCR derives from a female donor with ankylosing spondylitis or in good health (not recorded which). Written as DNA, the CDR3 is TGCGCCAGCAGCTTTTCCACCCGCTCCTACGAGCAGTACTTC. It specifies CASSFSTRSYEQYF.